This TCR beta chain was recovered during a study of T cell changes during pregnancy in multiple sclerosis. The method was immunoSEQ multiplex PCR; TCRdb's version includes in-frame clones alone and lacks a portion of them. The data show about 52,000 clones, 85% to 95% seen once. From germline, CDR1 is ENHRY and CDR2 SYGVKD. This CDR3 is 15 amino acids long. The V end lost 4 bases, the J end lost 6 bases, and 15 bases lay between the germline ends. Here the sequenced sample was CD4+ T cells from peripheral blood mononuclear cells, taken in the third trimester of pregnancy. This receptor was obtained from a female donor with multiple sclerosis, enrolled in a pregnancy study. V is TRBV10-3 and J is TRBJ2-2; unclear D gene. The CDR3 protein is CAISGLGEVAGELFF. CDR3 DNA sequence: TGTGCCATCAGTGGGTTGGGTGAGGTGGCCGGGGAGCTGTTTTTT.